Sequencing of this T cell receptor beta chain was carried out in a study of blood T cell repertoires in COVID-19. Per the germline V gene, CDR1 is LNHDA and CDR2 is SQIVND (reference sequence). This CDR3 contains 12 residues. Trimming pared 5 bases from V and 16 bases from J, leaving 18 bases between. The data were produced by immunoSEQ multiplex PCR, yet TCRdb's version contains in-frame clones alone and is incomplete. The sample lists 150,000 to 200,000 clones, approximately 86% seen once, with roughly 3.5% in the top ten. This sequence was found in a man between 65 and 79 years old with acute or convalescent COVID-19. The sequencing sample was made of peripheral blood. The chain couples TRBV19 to TRBJ2-1, with D maybe TRBD2 (7 bases). The CDR3 sequence: CASSVYGGPGFF. In DNA, the CDR3 is TGTGCCAGTAGTGTCTACGGGGGGCCCGGTTTCTTC.